Here is one T cell receptor beta chain with its context. This record belongs to a study of blood T cell repertoires in COVID-19. As for the study in general: The origin of the acute and convalescent COVID-19 samples was the United States, Italy and Spain. In each case, the material was cDNA or gDNA derived from T cells, B-cell-depleted T cells, or PBMCs.

Two negative PCRs, clearance, or symptom resolution were required of recovered Cohort 3 donors. Method: immunoSEQ multiplex PCR; TCRdb's copy keeps in-frame clones and lacks some. The sample has over 200,000 clones; roughly 87% are singletons. The CDR3 sequence is 14 residues long. Germline V CDR1 and CDR2: LNHDA, SQIVND (reference sequence). Trimming removed 5 bases from V and 5 bases from J, with 12 bases in between. Sample: PBMCs or T cells enriched from blood (not recorded which). This TCR came from a man aged 25 to 40 who had recovered from COVID-19. This chain joins TRBV19 and TRBJ1-4; D call uncertain. CDR3 nucleotide sequence: TGTGCCAGTAGTTCAGCAGGCGGGAATGAAAAACTGTTTTTT. This sequence encodes CASSSAGGNEKLFF.